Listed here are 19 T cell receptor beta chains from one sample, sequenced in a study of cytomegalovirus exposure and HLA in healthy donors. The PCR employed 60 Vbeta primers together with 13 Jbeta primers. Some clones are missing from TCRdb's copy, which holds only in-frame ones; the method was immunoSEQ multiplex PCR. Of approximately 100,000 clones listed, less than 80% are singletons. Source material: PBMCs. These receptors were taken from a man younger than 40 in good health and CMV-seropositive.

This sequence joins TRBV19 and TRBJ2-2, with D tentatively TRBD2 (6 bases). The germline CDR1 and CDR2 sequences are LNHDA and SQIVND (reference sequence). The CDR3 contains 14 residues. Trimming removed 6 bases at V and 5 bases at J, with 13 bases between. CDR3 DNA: TGTGCCAGTAGGTCAAAAGGAGGGACCGGGGAGCTGTTTTTT. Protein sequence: CASRSKGGTGELFF.

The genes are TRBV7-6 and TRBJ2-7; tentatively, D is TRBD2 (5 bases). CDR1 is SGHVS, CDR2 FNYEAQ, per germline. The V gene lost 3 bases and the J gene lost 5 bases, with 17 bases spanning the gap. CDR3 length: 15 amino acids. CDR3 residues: CASSLVGEASHEQYF. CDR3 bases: TGTGCCAGCAGCTTGGTCGGGGAAGCATCCCACGAGCAGTACTTC.

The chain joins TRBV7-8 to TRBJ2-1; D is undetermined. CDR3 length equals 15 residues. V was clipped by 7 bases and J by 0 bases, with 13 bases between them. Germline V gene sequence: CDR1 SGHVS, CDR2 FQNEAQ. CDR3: CASTSVVSSYNEQFF. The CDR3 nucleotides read TGTGCCAGCACCTCAGTGGTAAGCTCCTACAATGAGCAGTTCTTC.

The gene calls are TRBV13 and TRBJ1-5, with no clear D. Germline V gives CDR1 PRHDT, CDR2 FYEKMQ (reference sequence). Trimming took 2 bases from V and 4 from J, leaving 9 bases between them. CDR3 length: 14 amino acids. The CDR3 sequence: CASSLRSGNQPQHF. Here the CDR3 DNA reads TGTGCCAGCAGCTTACGTTCGGGGAATCAGCCCCAGCATTTT.

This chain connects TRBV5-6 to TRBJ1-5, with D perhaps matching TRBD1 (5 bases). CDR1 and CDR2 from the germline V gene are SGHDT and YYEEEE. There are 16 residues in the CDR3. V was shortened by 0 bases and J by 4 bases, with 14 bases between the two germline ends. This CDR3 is CASSLALQGFNQPQHF. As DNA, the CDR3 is TGTGCCAGCAGCTTGGCCCTTCAGGGCTTTAATCAGCCCCAGCATTTT.

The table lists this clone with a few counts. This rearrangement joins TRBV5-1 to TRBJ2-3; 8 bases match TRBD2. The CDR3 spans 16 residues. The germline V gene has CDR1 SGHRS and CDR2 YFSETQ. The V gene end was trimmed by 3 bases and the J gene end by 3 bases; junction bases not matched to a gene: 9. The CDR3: CASSSRRAGATDTQYF. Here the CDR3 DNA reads TGCGCCAGCAGCTCCCGTAGAGCGGGGGCTACAGATACGCAGTATTTT. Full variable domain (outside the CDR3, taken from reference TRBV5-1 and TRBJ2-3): KAGVTQTPRYLIKTRGQQVTLSCSPISGHRSVSWYQQTPGQGLQFLFEYFSETQRNKGNFPGRFSGRQFSNSRSEMNVSTLELGDSALYLCASSSRRAGATDTQYFGPGTRLTVL.

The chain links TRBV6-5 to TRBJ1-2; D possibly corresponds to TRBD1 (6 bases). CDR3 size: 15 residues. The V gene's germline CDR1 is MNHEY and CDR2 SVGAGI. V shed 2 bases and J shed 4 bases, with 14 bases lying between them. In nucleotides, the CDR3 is TGTGCCAGCAGTTACGCGGGGGGGCTCCCCTATGGCTACACCTTC. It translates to CASSYAGGLPYGYTF.

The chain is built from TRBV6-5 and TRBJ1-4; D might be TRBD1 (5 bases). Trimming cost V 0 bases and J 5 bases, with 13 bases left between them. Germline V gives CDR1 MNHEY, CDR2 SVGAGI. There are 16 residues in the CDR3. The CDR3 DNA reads TGTGCCAGCAGTTACTCGAATGGGGGGATAAATGAAAAACTGTTTTTT. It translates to CASSYSNGGINEKLFF.

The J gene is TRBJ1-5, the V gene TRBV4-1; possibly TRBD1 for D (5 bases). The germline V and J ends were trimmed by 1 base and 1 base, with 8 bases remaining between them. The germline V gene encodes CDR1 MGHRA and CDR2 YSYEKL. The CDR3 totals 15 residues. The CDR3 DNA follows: TGCGCCAGCAGCCAAGTTGGGGGGAGCAATCAGCCCCAGCATTTT. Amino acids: CASSQVGGSNQPQHF.

CDR3: CASSLFVALSSYEQYF. CDR3 in DNA: TGTGCCAGCAGCTTATTCGTAGCGCTGAGCTCCTACGAGCAGTACTTC. The rearrangement uses TRBV7-8 and TRBJ2-7, with TRBD2 as a possible D gene (5 bases). Germline lookup yields CDR1 SGHVS and CDR2 FQNEAQ. This CDR3 spans 16 amino acids. V lost 2 bases and J 0 bases, leaving 14 bases between the germline ends.

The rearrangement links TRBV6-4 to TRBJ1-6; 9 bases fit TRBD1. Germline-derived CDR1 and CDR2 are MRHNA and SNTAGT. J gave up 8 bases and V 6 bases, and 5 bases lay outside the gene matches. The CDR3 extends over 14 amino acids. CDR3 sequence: CASSETGGDSPLHF. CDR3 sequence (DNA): TGTGCCAGCAGCGAGACAGGGGGAGATTCACCCCTCCACTTT.

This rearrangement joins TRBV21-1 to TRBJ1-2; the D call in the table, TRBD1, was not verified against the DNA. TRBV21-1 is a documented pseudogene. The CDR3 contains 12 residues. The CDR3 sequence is CASSKASNGYTF. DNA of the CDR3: TGTGCCAGCAGCAAGGCCTCCAACGGCTACACCTTC.

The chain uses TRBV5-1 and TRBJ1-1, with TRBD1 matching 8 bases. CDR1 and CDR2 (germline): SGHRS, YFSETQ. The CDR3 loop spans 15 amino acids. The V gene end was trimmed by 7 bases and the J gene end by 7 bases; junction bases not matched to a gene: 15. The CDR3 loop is CASRPGPGGSGEAFF. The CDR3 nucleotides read TGCGCCAGCCGGCCAGGGCCAGGGGGCTCAGGTGAAGCTTTCTTT.

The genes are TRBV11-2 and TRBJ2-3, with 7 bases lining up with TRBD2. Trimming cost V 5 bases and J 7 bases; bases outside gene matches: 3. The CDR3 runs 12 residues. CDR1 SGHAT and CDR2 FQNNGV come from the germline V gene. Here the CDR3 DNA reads TGTGCCAGCAGCCTTAGCGGGTATACGCAGTATTTT. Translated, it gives CASSLSGYTQYF.

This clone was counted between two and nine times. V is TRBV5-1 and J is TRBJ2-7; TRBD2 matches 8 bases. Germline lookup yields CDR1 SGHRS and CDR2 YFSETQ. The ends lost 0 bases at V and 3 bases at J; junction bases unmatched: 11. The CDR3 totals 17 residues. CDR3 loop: CASSLGGGAGAIYEQYF. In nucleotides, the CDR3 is TGCGCCAGCAGCTTGGGGGGGGGAGCGGGGGCCATCTACGAGCAGTACTTC.

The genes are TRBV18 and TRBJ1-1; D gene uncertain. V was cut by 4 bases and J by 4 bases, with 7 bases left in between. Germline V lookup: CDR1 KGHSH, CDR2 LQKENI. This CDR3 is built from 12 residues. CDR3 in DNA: TGTGCCAGCTCACGAAGCGGCACTGAAGCTTTCTTT. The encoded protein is CASSRSGTEAFF.

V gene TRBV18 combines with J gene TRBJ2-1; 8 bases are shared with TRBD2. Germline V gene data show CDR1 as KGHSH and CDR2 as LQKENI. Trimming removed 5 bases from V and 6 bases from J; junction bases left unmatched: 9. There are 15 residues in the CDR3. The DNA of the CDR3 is TGTGCCAGCTCAAGTTTAGCGGGGATGGGCAATGAGCAGTTCTTC. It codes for CASSSLAGMGNEQFF.

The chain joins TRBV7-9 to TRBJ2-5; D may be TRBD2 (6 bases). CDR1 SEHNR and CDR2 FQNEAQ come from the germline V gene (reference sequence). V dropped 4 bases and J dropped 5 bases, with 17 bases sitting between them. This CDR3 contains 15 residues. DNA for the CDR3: TGTGCCAGCAGCTCCCGGCCCGGGGGACCGGAGACCCAGTACTTC. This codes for CASSSRPGGPETQYF.

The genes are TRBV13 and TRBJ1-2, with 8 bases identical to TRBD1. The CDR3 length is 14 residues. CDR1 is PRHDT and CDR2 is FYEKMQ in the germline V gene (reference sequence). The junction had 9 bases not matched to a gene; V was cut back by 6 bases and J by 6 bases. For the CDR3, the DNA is TGTGCCAGCAGAAAGACAGGGGCGGGGGATGGCTACACCTTC. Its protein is CASRKTGAGDGYTF.